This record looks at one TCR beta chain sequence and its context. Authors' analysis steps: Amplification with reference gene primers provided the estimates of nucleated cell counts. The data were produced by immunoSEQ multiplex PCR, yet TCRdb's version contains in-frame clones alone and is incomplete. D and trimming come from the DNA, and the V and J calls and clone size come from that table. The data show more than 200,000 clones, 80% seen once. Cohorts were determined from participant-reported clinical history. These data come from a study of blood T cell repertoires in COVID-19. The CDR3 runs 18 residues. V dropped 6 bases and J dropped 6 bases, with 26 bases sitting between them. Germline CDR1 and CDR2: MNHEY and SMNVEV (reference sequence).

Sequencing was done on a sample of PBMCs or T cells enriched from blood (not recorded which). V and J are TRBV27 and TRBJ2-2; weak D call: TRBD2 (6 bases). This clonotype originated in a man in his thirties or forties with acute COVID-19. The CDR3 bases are TGTGCCAGCAGCCACGACCCGGCGGGGCAGGCCTCGCCCGGGGAGCTGTTTTTT. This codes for CASSHDPAGQASPGELFF.